The following is a T cell receptor beta chain sequence with its context. The entry originates in a study of spatial heterogeneity in lung cancer. Study context: The average count in raw reads for each unique TCR and UMI combination exceeded 9.5 appearances.

Germline CDR1 and CDR2: SGHAT and FQDESV (reference sequence). CDR3 length: 13 residues. The germline V and J ends were trimmed by 5 bases and 4 bases, with 11 bases remaining between them. Time point here: sample taken at primary tumor resection. No cells were sorted before sequencing. The whole RNA sequenced was extracted from tumor, nontumor lung or frozen PBMC. All TCR cDNA molecules were individually tagged with a unique molecular identifier. TCRdb re-called the 5' RACE reads with MiXCR, one entry per CDR3 protein. Of 75,000 to 85,000 distinct CDR3 sequences in the sample, approximately 20% were seen once.

The chain combines TRBV11-1 with TRBJ2-5, with D unclear. The sequences come from PBMCs, collected at surgery. The sequence was collected from a male donor with early-stage non-small cell lung cancer. The CDR3 spells CASSPPAGETQYF. In nucleotides, the CDR3 is TGTGCCAGCAGCCCCCCGGCAGGAGAGACCCAGTACTTC.